This passage covers 5 T cell receptor beta chains from one sample sequenced in a study of sequential checkpoint blockade in melanoma. The assay was immunoSEQ multiplex PCR, and TCRdb's table has in-frame clones only and misses some. The table has approximately 37,000 clones, roughly 86% seen once. Treatment here: randomized to nivolumab then ipilimumab (arm A) or the reverse (arm B). The sequenced sample was CD8+ T cells sorted from blood (inferred from file names), obtained from a patient given nivolumab and ipilimumab in sequence. The source of these receptors is a human donor with melanoma.

This chain joins TRBV27 and TRBJ1-5; unclear D gene. With 3 bases removed from V and 6 bases from J, the gap between germline ends came to 9 bases. Germline CDR1 reads MNHEY; CDR2 reads SMNVEV (reference sequence). This CDR3 is built from 13 residues. The CDR3 reads CASSLGGSQPQHF. The CDR3 DNA reads as TGTGCCAGCAGTTTGGGAGGGTCTCAGCCCCAGCATTTT.

V is TRBV19 and J is TRBJ2-7; the D gene is possibly TRBD1 (6 bases). The ends were cut back, 2 bases at V and 1 base at J, with 6 bases in the middle. Per germline, CDR1 LNHDA and CDR2 SQIVND (reference sequence). This CDR3 comprises 13 residues. CDR3 sequence reads: CASSITGSYEQYF. The CDR3 DNA reads TGTGCCAGTAGTATAACAGGGTCCTACGAGCAGTACTTC. Together with reference TRBV19 and TRBJ2-7, the CDR3 gives the full variable domain: DGGITQSPKYLFRKEGQNVTLSCEQNLNHDAMYWYRQDPGQGLRLIYYSQIVNDFQKGDIAEGYSVSREKKESFPLTVTSAQKNPTAFYLCASSITGSYEQYFGPGTRLTVT.

This chain joins TRBV7-6 and TRBJ2-3, with D perhaps TRBD2 (6 bases). Germline loops: CDR1 SGHVS, CDR2 FNYEAQ. The CDR3 covers 14 residues. The V and J ends lost 5 bases and 1 base respectively, with 10 bases between them. The CDR3 protein is CASSPGVGTDTQYF. The DNA of the CDR3 is TGTGCCAGCAGCCCGGGGGTCGGCACAGATACGCAGTATTTT.

The rearrangement links TRBV6-5 to TRBJ2-7; D remains unclear. The V gene's germline CDR1 is MNHEY and CDR2 SVGAGI. V was shortened by 5 bases and J by 2 bases, with 16 bases between the two germline ends. This CDR3 comprises 15 residues. The CDR3 reads CASSPQASVTYEQYF. CDR3 in DNA: TGTGCCAGCAGTCCCCAGGCATCTGTAACCTACGAGCAGTACTTC.

The chain recombines TRBV28 with TRBJ2-7; D is possibly TRBD1 (6 bases). V lost 7 bases to trimming and J lost 2 bases, with 24 bases between them. This CDR3 is built from 17 residues. Looked up from germline, CDR1 is MDHEN and CDR2 is SYDVKM. DNA of the CDR3: TGTGCCAGCATAAAAAATTGGGGGACAACCTCACCCTACGAGCAGTACTTC. Translation: CASIKNWGTTSPYEQYF.